This T cell receptor beta chain was sequenced in a study of shared clonotypes between healthy human individuals. Study information: Donor ages ranged 18 to 49 years: two women, a few men. Study-level points and caveats: Shared clonotypes across all four donors exceeded non-shared ones in generation probability.

Germline-derived CDR1 and CDR2 are MRHNA and SNTAGT. This CDR3 has 14 amino acids. Trimming left V 0 bases short and J 8 bases short, with 11 bases between. About this clone itself: The antigen is unknown.

CD45RO negativity and positive selection for CCR7 defined naive CD8 cells, a population that excluded terminally differentiated effector memory CD45RA+ cells. There were no recent acute infections or vaccinations among the donors, who were healthy HIV-negative adults. Produced via immunoSEQ multiplex PCR; TCRdb's table is partial and in-frame only. The table shows 2 million to 2.5 million clones, with roughly 94% occurring only once. This clonotype originated in a man between 18 and 35 years old in good health. The chain couples TRBV6-4 to TRBJ2-1, with D possibly being TRBD1 (6 bases). The sequencing sample was made of naive CD8+ T cells sorted from blood. DNA of the CDR3: TGTGCCAGCAGTGACTCAAATGGGGGCGATGAGCAGTTCTTC. Its translation is CASSDSNGGDEQFF.